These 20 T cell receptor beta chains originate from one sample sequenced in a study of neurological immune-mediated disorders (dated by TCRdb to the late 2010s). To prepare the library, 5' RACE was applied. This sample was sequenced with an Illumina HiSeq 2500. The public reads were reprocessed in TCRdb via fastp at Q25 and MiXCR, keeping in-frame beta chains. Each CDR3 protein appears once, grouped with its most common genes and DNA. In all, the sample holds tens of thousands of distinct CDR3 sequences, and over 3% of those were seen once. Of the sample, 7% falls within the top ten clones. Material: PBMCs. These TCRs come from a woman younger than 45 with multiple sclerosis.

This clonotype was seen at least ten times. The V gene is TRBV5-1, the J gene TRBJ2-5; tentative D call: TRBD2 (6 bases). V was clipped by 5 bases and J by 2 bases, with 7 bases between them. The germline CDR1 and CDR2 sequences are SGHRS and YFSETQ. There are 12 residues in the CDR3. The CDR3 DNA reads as TGCGCCAGCAGACTAGCACAAGAGACCCAGTACTTC. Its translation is CASRLAQETQYF.

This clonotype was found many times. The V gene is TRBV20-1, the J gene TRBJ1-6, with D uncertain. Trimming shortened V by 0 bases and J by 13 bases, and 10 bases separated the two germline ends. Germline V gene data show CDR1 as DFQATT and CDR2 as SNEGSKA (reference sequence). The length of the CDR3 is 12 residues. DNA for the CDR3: TGCAGTGCTAGAGACAGATTCGACCCCCTCCACTTT. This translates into CSARDRFDPLHF.

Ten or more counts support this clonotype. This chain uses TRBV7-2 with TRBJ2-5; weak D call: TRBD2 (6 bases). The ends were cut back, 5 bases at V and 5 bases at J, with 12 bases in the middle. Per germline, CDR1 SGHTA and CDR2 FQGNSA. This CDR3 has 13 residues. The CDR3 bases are TGTGCCAGCAGCAAAGGACGGGGGGAGACCCAGTACTTC. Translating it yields CASSKGRGETQYF.

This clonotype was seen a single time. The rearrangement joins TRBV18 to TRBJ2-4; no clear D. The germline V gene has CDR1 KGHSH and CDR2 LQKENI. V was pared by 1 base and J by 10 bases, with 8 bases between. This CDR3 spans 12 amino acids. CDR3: CASSPHGEIQYF. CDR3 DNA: TGTGCCAGCTCACCACACGGAGAAATTCAGTACTTC.

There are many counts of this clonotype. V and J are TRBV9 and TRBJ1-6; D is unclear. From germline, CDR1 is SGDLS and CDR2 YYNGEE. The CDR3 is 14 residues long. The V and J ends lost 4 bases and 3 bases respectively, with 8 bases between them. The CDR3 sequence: CASSPGIYNSPLHF. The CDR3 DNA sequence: TGTGCCAGCAGCCCCGGCATCTATAATTCACCCCTCCACTTT.

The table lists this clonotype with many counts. CDR3 protein: CASSPWGGANYEQYF. CDR3 DNA sequence: TGCGCCAGCAGCCCTTGGGGGGGGGCTAACTACGAGCAGTACTTC. The chain carries TRBV5-1 and TRBJ2-7, with D possibly being TRBD2 (7 bases). Germline lookup yields CDR1 SGHRS and CDR2 YFSETQ. This CDR3 has 15 amino acids. V shed 4 bases and J shed 3 bases, with 17 bases lying between them.

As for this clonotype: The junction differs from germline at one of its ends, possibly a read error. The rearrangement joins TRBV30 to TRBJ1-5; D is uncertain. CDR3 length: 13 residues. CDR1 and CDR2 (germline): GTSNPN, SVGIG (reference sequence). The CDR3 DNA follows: TGTGCCTGGAGTTACCGTGGGGATCAGCCCCAGAATTTT. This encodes CAWSYRGDQPQNF.

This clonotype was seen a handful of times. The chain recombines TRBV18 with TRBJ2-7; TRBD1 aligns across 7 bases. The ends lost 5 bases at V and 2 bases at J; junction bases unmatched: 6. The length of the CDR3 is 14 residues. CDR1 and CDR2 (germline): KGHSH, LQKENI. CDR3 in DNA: TGTGCCAGCTCATCCCAGGGGGAGCCCTACGAGCAGTACTTC. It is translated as CASSSQGEPYEQYF.

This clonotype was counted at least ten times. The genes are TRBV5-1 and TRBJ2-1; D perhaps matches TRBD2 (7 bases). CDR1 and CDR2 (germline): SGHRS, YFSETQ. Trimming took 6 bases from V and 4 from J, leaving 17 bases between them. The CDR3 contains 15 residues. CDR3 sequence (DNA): TGCGCCAGCAACCTGGGAGGGGGGGGATACAATGAGCAGTTCTTC. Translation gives CASNLGGGGYNEQFF.

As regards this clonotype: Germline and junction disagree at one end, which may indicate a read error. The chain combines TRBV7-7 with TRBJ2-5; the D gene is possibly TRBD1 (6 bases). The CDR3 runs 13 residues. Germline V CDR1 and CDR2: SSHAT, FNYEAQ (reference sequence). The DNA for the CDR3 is TGTGCTAGCAGTCCCGGACAGCCTGGAACCCAGTACTTC. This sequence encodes CASSPGQPGTQYF. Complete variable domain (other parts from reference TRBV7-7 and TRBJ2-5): GAGVSQSPRYKVTKRGQDVTLRCDPISSHATLYWYQQALGQGPEFLTYFNYEAQPDKSGLPSDRFSAERPEGSISTLTIQRTEQRDSAMYRCASSPGQPGTQYFGPGTRLLVL.

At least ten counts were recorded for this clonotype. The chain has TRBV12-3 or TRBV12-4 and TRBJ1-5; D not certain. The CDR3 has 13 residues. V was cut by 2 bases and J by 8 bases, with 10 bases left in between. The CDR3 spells CASSLNSVEPQHF. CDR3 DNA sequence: TGTGCCAGCAGTTTAAACAGCGTAGAGCCCCAGCATTTT.

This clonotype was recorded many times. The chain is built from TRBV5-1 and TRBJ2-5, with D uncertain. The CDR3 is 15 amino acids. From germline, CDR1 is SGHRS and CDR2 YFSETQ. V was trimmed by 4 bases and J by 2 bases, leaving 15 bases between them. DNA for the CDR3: TGCGCCAGCAGCCCCGGATTGGTGATACAAGAGACCCAGTACTTC. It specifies CASSPGLVIQETQYF. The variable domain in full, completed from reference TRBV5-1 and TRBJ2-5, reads KAGVTQTPRYLIKTRGQQVTLSCSPISGHRSVSWYQQTPGQGLQFLFEYFSETQRNKGNFPGRFSGRQFSNSRSEMNVSTLELGDSALYLCASSPGLVIQETQYFGPGTRLLVL.

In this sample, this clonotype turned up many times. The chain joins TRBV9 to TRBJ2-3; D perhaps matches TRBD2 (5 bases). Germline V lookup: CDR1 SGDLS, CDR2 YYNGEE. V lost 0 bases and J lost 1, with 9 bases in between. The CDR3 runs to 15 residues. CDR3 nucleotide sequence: TGTGCCAGCAGCGTAGGGAGGTCCGGCACAGATACGCAGTATTTT. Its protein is CASSVGRSGTDTQYF.

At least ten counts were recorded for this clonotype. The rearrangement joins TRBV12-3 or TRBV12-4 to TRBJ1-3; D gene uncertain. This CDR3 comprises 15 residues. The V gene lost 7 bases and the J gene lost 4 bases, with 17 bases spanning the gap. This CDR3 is CASTIILLSGNTIYF. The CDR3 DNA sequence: TGTGCCAGCACTATTATTCTCCTGAGCGGAAACACCATATATTTT.

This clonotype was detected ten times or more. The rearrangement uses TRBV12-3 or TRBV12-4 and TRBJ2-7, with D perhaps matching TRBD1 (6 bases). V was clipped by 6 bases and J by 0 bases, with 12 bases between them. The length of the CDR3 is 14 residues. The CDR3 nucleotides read TGTGCCAGCAGCCCGGGACATCCCTCCTACGAGCAGTACTTC. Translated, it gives CASSPGHPSYEQYF.

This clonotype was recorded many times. The CDR3 DNA is TGCGCCAGCAGCCAAGATTCGAAGGGGCGCATGGGCGGGGAGCTGTTTTTT. Its translation: CASSQDSKGRMGGELFF. This chain connects TRBV4-3 to TRBJ2-2; maybe TRBD1 (5 bases). Germline V gene sequence: CDR1 LGHNA, CDR2 YSLEER. The CDR3 covers 17 residues. The V and J ends lost 0 bases and 7 bases respectively, with 18 bases between them.

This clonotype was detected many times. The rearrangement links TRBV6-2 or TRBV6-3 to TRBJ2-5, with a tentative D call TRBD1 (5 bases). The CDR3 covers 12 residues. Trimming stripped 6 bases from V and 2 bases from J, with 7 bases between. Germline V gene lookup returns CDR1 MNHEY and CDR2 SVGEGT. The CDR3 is CASRTVQETQYF. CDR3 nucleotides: TGTGCCAGCAGGACAGTACAAGAGACCCAGTACTTC.

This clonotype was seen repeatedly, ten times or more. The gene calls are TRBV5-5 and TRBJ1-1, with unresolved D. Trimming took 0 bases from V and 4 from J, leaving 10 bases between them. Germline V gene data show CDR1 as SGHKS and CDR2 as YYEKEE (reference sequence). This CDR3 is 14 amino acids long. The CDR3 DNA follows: TGTGCCAGCAGCTTGGTGGGGAGATCCACTGAAGCTTTCTTT. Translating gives CASSLVGRSTEAFF.

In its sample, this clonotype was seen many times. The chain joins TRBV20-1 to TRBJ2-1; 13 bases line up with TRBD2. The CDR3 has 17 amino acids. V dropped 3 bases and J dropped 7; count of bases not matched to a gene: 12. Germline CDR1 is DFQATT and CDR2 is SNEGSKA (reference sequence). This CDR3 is CSARGSGLAGVRNEQFF. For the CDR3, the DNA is TGCAGTGCTAGGGGGTCCGGACTAGCGGGAGTACGTAATGAGCAGTTCTTC.

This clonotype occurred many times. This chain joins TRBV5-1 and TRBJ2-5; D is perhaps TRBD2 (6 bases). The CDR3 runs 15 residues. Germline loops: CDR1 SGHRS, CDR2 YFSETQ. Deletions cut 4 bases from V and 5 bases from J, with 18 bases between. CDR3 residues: CASSPDMGGYETQYF. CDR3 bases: TGCGCCAGCAGCCCGGACATGGGGGGTTATGAGACCCAGTACTTC.